This is a list of T cell receptor beta chains from one sample in a study of blood T cell repertoires in COVID-19. The method was immunoSEQ multiplex PCR; TCRdb's version includes in-frame clones alone and lacks a portion of them. The profile covers fewer than 350,000 clones, with more than 80% appearing a single time and more than 6% taken by the ten largest. What was sequenced was peripheral blood. These receptor sequences come from a woman aged 25-40 years with COVID-19, enrolled during active disease. CDR3s include the opening cysteine and the closing phenylalanine or tryptophan. Fields, in order: D gene, V gene, J gene, clone size, CDR3 protein, CDR3 DNA. A D gene is named only where the DNA matches it firmly. Size is stated for part of the rows, as once, few or many counts, or as a class when the clone is expanded.

TRBD2	TRBV5-1	TRBJ2-1	NA	CASSQTSESYNEQFF	TGCGCCAGCAGCCAGACTAGCGAGTCCTACAATGAGCAGTTCTTC
TRBD1	TRBV5-1	TRBJ1-1	NA	CASSGPGTVTEAFF	TGCGCCAGCAGCGGACCCGGGACAGTCACTGAAGCTTTCTTT
TRBD2	TRBV11-1	TRBJ2-5	once	CASSLLAGGETQYF	TGTGCCAGCAGCCTTTTAGCGGGAGGAGAGACCCAGTACTTC
TRBD2	TRBV5-1	TRBJ2-1	NA	CASSPGGRERENEQFF	TGCGCCAGCAGCCCTGGTGGGCGGGAGAGGGAGAATGAGCAGTTCTTC
NA	TRBV5-6	TRBJ2-5	NA	CASSLRGVLQETQYF	TGTGCCAGCAGTTTACGCGGGGTCCTCCAAGAGACCCAGTACTTC
NA	TRBV6-2/TRBV6-3	TRBJ2-6	NA	CASSYLGPGANVLTF	TGTGCCAGCAGTTACTTGGGCCCTGGGGCCAACGTCCTGACTTTC
TRBD1	TRBV10-2	TRBJ2-3	NA	CASSGQGRSTDTQYF	TGCGCCAGCAGTGGACAGGGGAGGTCCACAGATACGCAGTATTTT
NA	TRBV2	TRBJ2-7	NA	CASRSKRTGQRSYEQYF	TGTGCCAGCAGAAGTAAAAGGACTGGACAGCGCTCCTACGAGCAGTACTTC
NA	TRBV7-6	TRBJ1-4	NA	CASSLEAGYNEKLFF	TGTGCCAGCAGCTTAGAGGCAGGATATAATGAAAAACTGTTTTTT
TRBD1	TRBV10-2	TRBJ1-4	NA	CASSGQGPNEKLFF	TGCGCCAGCAGCGGACAGGGGCCCAATGAAAAACTGTTTTTT
TRBD1	TRBV10-3	TRBJ2-5	once	CAISGGTGQETQYF	TGTGCCATCAGTGGGGGGACAGGCCAAGAGACCCAGTACTTC
TRBD1	TRBV6-5	TRBJ2-7	NA	CASEAGTGGHEQYF	TGTGCCAGTGAAGCCGGGACAGGGGGCCACGAGCAGTACTTC
NA	TRBV6-5	TRBJ1-2	NA	CASSYGLQREDGYTF	TGTGCCAGCAGTTACGGCCTTCAAAGGGAGGATGGCTACACCTTC
NA	TRBV6-2/TRBV6-3	TRBJ2-7	NA	CASSYEGVFDEQYF	TGTGCCAGCAGTTATGAGGGGGTTTTCGACGAGCAGTACTTC
TRBD2	TRBV27	TRBJ2-5	NA	CASSPLGGEETQYF	TGTGCCAGCAGCCCACTCGGGGGGGAAGAGACCCAGTACTTC
TRBD1	TRBV6-2/TRBV6-3	TRBJ2-7	NA	CASSYSRVPGQGVDEQYF	TGTGCCAGCAGTTACTCGAGGGTCCCGGGACAGGGGGTGGACGAGCAGTACTTC
NA	TRBV7-2	TRBJ1-6	NA	CASSLSRSIDLSPLHF	TGTGCCAGCAGCTTATCTCGCAGTATCGATCTTTCACCCCTCCACTTT
NA	TRBV7-9	TRBJ2-3	NA	CASSLSLAPDTQYF	TGTGCCAGCAGCTTAAGTTTAGCTCCCGATACGCAGTATTTT
TRBD1	TRBV28	TRBJ2-7	NA	CASSPRTGRLEQYF	TGTGCCAGCAGTCCTAGGACAGGGCGCCTGGAGCAGTACTTC
TRBD2	TRBV29-1	TRBJ2-3	NA	CSVEGSSGNWDTQYF	TGCAGCGTTGAAGGTTCTAGCGGGAATTGGGATACGCAGTATTTT
NA	TRBV6-6	TRBJ1-1	NA	CASSNLQGSTEAFF	TGTGCCAGCAGCAACTTACAGGGTAGCACTGAAGCTTTCTTT